The rows below give T cell receptor beta chains drawn from one sample of a study of blood T cell repertoires in COVID-19. Some clones are missing from TCRdb's copy, which holds only in-frame ones; the method was immunoSEQ multiplex PCR. The sample consists of 85,000 to 95,000 clones, 85% to 95% of them appearing once. Sequencing input: peripheral blood. These receptors were collected from a woman aged 45-65 years in a cohort sampled during active COVID-19. Both conserved end residues are part of each CDR3. The D gene is left open where the match is weak. Part of the rows lack a size; the others show once, few, many or a class for expanded clones.

-,TRBV7-9,TRBD2,TRBJ2-1,TGTGCCAGCAGCTTAGATGCGGGGGGGTTCTACAATGAGCAGTTCTTC,CASSLDAGGFYNEQFF
-,TRBV5-1,TRBD2,TRBJ2-1,TGCGCCAGCAGCTTCGAAGGACTAGCGACCAATGAGCAGTTCTTC,CASSFEGLATNEQFF
-,TRBV5-5,TRBD1,TRBJ2-1,TGTGCCAGCAGCTTATATTCGGGACAGGTTTACAATGAGCAGTTCTTC,CASSLYSGQVYNEQFF
-,TRBV19,TRBD1,TRBJ1-1,TGTGCCAGTACCAAGACGGGACAGGGGGCTGAAGCTTTCTTT,CASTKTGQGAEAFF
-,TRBV5-1,-,TRBJ2-3,TGCGCCAGCATCGGGAGTCCCCCTGGGGGAACAGATACGCAGTATTTT,CASIGSPPGGTDTQYF
-,TRBV30,-,TRBJ1-3,TGTGCCTGGGTTCCAACAGGATCTGGAAACACCATATATTTT,CAWVPTGSGNTIYF
-,TRBV19,-,TRBJ1-5,TGTGCCAGTAGTATTGAAAGGGCAGGGGTACAGCCCCAGCATTTT,CASSIERAGVQPQHF
-,TRBV3-1/TRBV3-2,TRBD2,TRBJ2-7,TGTGCCAGCAGCCAAGGGGCGGGGGGCTCCTACGAGCAGTACTTC,CASSQGAGGSYEQYF
-,TRBV5-4,-,TRBJ1-1,TGTGCCAGCAGCTTGGCGAGTATGAACACTGAAGCTTTCTTT,CASSLASMNTEAFF
-,TRBV19,TRBD1,TRBJ1-3,TGTGCCAGTACGACCAAGCTGGGACAGAGGGCGGATGGAAACACCATATATTTT,CASTTKLGQRADGNTIYF
-,TRBV3-1/TRBV3-2,TRBD2,TRBJ2-1,TGTGCCAGCAGCCAAGGACTAGCGCGAGATGAGCAGTTCTTC,CASSQGLARDEQFF
once,TRBV7-9,-,TRBJ2-1,TGTGCCAGCAGCCTATCCCTAGGGAGTCCCTTGGACAATGAGCAGTTCTTC,CASSLSLGSPLDNEQFF
-,TRBV11-2,-,TRBJ2-7,TGTGCCAGCAGCTTAGCTTTGGCCGGGGGGCTGTACTTC,CASSLALAGGLYF
-,TRBV7-2,-,TRBJ1-1,TGTGCCAGCAGCTCCCAAAATCCCAGGGTAACTGAAGCTTTCTTT,CASSSQNPRVTEAFF
few,TRBV6-6,TRBD2,TRBJ2-2,TGTGCCAGCACGCTTAGCGGGACCGGGGAGCTGTTTTTT,CASTLSGTGELFF
-,TRBV28,TRBD2,TRBJ2-7,TGTGCCAGCCAAGCTCTGGATAGCGGGAAATCCTACGAGCAGTACTTC,CASQALDSGKSYEQYF
-,TRBV3-1/TRBV3-2,-,TRBJ1-4,TGTGCCAGCAGCCAGGGCAGGGAAAAACTGTTTTTT,CASSQGREKLFF
-,TRBV12-5,-,TRBJ2-7,TGTGCTAGTGGGCCGAGACTAGTTGAGCAGTACTTC,CASGPRLVEQYF
-,TRBV7-6,TRBD2,TRBJ2-5,TGTGCCAGCAGCTTATTGACTAGCGGAAAAGGGGTAGAGACCCAGTACTTC,CASSLLTSGKGVETQYF
-,TRBV27,-,TRBJ2-3,TGTGCCAGCAGTTTAGCGGGGGCCGTCTATCGCACAGATACGCAGTATTTT,CASSLAGAVYRTDTQYF
-,TRBV6-5,-,TRBJ1-2,TGTGCCAGCAGTTACATGGCAGGGTATGGCTACACCTTC,CASSYMAGYGYTF
-,TRBV24-1,-,TRBJ2-1,TGTGCCACCAGTGATGGTTTCGGTGAGCAGTTCTTC,CATSDGFGEQFF
-,TRBV11-2,-,TRBJ2-2,TGTGCCAGCAGCTTGAACCCTCTAGGCTCGCTGGGCGGGGAGCTGTTTTTT,CASSLNPLGSLGGELFF
-,TRBV6-5,TRBD1,TRBJ1-1,TGTGCCAGCAGACGGGACAGGGGCCCTGGCACTGAAGCTTTCTTT,CASRRDRGPGTEAFF
-,TRBV6-5,TRBD1,TRBJ2-7,TGTGCCAGTCGCAAGGGGGCCGAAGACTACGAGCAGTACTTC,CASRKGAEDYEQYF
-,TRBV2,-,TRBJ1-1,TGTGCCACCAAAGAAACAGGGCCGACTGAAGCTTTCTTT,CATKETGPTEAFF
-,TRBV19,-,TRBJ2-4,TGTGCCAGTAACCCTGGGCGGGGACTAGCCAAAAACATTCAGTACTTC,CASNPGRGLAKNIQYF
-,TRBV2,TRBD1,TRBJ2-6,TGTGCCAGCAGTACAGGGGTGGCTGGGGCCAACGTCCTGACTTTC,CASSTGVAGANVLTF
-,TRBV7-2,TRBD1,TRBJ1-2,TGTGCCAGCAGCTTAGAGCGGACAGGGGCCAACTATGGCTACACCTTC,CASSLERTGANYGYTF
few,TRBV5-6,TRBD1,TRBJ1-5,TGTGCCAGCAGCTTGGAACGGGGACAGGGAGGCACTCAGCCCCAGCATTTT,CASSLERGQGGTQPQHF
-,TRBV28,-,TRBJ1-2,TGTGCCAGCAGGTCCCAGGGTTTGGCTTTCGGCTACACCTTC,CASRSQGLAFGYTF
once,TRBV11-2,-,TRBJ1-4,TGTGCCAGCAGCGCCCAGGGTGTTGCAACTAATGAAAAACTGTTTTTT,CASSAQGVATNEKLFF
-,TRBV11-3,TRBD2,TRBJ2-3,TGTGCCAGCAGCCCCGGACTAGCGGAAGCAGATACGCAGTATTTT,CASSPGLAEADTQYF
once,TRBV12-5,TRBD1,TRBJ2-5,TGTGCTAGTGGTTTGGTGACAGGGGGCCAGGGAGAGACCCAGTACTTC,CASGLVTGGQGETQYF
-,TRBV18,TRBD1,TRBJ1-1,TGTGCCAGCTCACCGACAGGGCGAGGGGACACTGAAGCTTTCTTT,CASSPTGRGDTEAFF
-,TRBV5-8,TRBD1,TRBJ2-7,TGTGCCAGCAGTCACGGAGGAATCGGGACAGGGAACTACGAGCAGTACTTC,CASSHGGIGTGNYEQYF